A selection of T cell receptor beta chains follows, all from one sample in a study of cytomegalovirus exposure and HLA in healthy donors. Produced via immunoSEQ multiplex PCR; TCRdb's table is partial and in-frame only. The sample totals 50,000 or so clones. The sample was PBMCs. These receptors originate from a man aged 40-49 years in good health and CMV-seropositive. The CDR3 runs from the conserved cysteine through the conserved F or W. The D gene is left open where the match is weak. Clone sizes are given selectively: once, few, many, or a class where the clone is expanded.

TRBV6-5	TRBD1	15	TRBJ2-7	-	CASSYTGTGHNEQYF	TGTGCCAGCAGTTACACCGGGACAGGGCACAACGAGCAGTACTTC
TRBV2	-	12	TRBJ1-1	-	CASRTLNTEAFF	TGTGCCAGCAGAACACTGAACACTGAAGCTTTCTTT
TRBV7-9	TRBD1	15	TRBJ1-4	-	CASRRWGTENEKLFF	TGTGCCAGCCGCCGGTGGGGGACAGAGAATGAAAAACTGTTTTTT
TRBV18	TRBD1	14	TRBJ2-3	-	CASSPGQGTDTQYF	TGTGCCAGCTCACCGGGACAGGGCACAGATACGCAGTATTTT
TRBV2	TRBD1	16	TRBJ1-1	-	CASSPLRTGPNTEAFF	TGTGCCAGCAGCCCTCTCCGGACAGGGCCGAACACTGAAGCTTTCTTT
TRBV11-3	TRBD2	14	TRBJ2-1	-	CASSLRRESGEQFF	TGTGCCAGCAGCTTAAGGCGGGAGTCAGGTGAGCAGTTCTTC
TRBV6-4	-	11	TRBJ2-3	-	CASSGEDTQYF	TGTGCCAGCAGTGGCGAGGATACGCAGTATTTT
TRBV19	TRBD2	18	TRBJ2-5	-	CASSPEGTSGGAGETQYF	TGTGCCAGTAGTCCGGAGGGGACTAGCGGGGGGGCGGGAGAGACCCAGTACTTC
TRBV19	TRBD1	16	TRBJ1-3	-	CASSPNYGDRGNTIYF	TGTGCCAGTAGTCCGAATTACGGGGACAGAGGAAACACCATATATTTT
TRBV15	TRBD1	15	TRBJ1-1	-	CATSRPTGVETEAFF	TGTGCCACCAGCAGGCCGACAGGGGTGGAGACTGAAGCTTTCTTT
TRBV28	TRBD2	16	TRBJ2-2	-	CASSLGGRAGTGELFF	TGTGCCAGCAGTTTAGGCGGGAGGGCCGGTACCGGGGAGCTGTTTTTT
TRBV5-4	-	14	TRBJ2-3	-	CASSLGQSTDTQYF	TGTGCCAGCAGCTTGGGCCAGAGCACAGATACGCAGTATTTT
TRBV18	TRBD2	16	TRBJ2-7	-	CASSPRIAGGAYEQYF	TGTGCCAGCTCACCACGGATAGCGGGAGGGGCCTACGAGCAGTACTTC
TRBV27	TRBD1	11	TRBJ1-1	-	CASSTGGRAFF	TGTGCCAGCAGTACAGGGGGCAGAGCTTTCTTT
TRBV19	TRBD2	15	TRBJ2-1	-	CASSPRAGAYNEQFF	TGTGCCAGTAGCCCCAGAGCGGGAGCGTACAATGAGCAGTTCTTC
TRBV9	-	14	TRBJ1-1	-	CASSGKSPNTEAFF	TGTGCCAGCAGCGGCAAGAGTCCGAACACTGAAGCTTTCTTT
TRBV6-1	TRBD2	16	TRBJ2-1	-	CASSELSGGAGNEQFF	TGTGCCAGCAGTGAACTAAGCGGGGGGGCGGGAAATGAGCAGTTCTTC
TRBV7-7	TRBD2	16	TRBJ2-5	-	CASSLGAGGPDETQYF	TGTGCTAGCAGCTTAGGGGCGGGGGGGCCGGACGAGACCCAGTACTTC
TRBV7-9	TRBD1	17	TRBJ2-4	-	CASSPGQAAKAKNIQYF	TGTGCCAGCAGCCCGGGACAGGCGGCCAAAGCCAAAAACATTCAGTACTTC
TRBV5-1	TRBD2	16	TRBJ2-1	-	CASSSSGTSGENEQFF	TGCGCCAGCAGCTCCTCCGGGACTAGCGGGGAGAATGAGCAGTTCTTC
TRBV28	-	14	TRBJ1-2	-	CASSLSADWNGYTF	TGTGCCAGCAGTTTGTCGGCGGACTGGAATGGCTACACCTTC
TRBV9	-	13	TRBJ1-1	-	CASSEGWNTEAFF	TGTGCCAGCAGTGAGGGATGGAACACTGAAGCTTTCTTT
TRBV5-6	TRBD2	14	TRBJ2-7	-	CASSFSGSSYEQYF	TGTGCCAGCAGCTTTAGCGGGAGCTCCTACGAGCAGTACTTC
TRBV6-4	-	17	TRBJ2-3	-	CASSDPRGGAATDTQYF	TGTGCCAGCAGTGACCCAAGGGGGGGAGCGGCCACAGATACGCAGTATTTT
TRBV4-3	-	13	TRBJ2-1	medium-sized	CASSQERTGRQFF	TGCGCCAGCAGCCAAGAGCGAACGGGTAGGCAGTTCTTC
TRBV19	-	15	TRBJ1-1	-	CASSKIAAPGAEAFF	TGTGCCAGTAGTAAGATCGCAGCTCCAGGGGCTGAAGCTTTCTTT
TRBV5-1	TRBD2	16	TRBJ2-5	-	CASSLVLAGGQETQYF	TGCGCCAGCAGCTTGGTCCTAGCGGGGGGGCAAGAGACCCAGTACTTC
TRBV19	-	15	TRBJ2-2	-	CASTKVQVNTGELFF	TGTGCCAGTACTAAGGTACAGGTGAACACCGGGGAGCTGTTTTTT
TRBV5-1	TRBD1	17	TRBJ2-2	-	CASSTPSGGANTGELFF	TGCGCCAGCAGCACGCCCTCAGGGGGCGCTAACACCGGGGAGCTGTTTTTT
TRBV10-3	-	16	TRBJ2-3	-	CAIQPPGLAGTDTQYF	TGTGCCATCCAACCCCCCGGCCTAGCTGGCACAGATACGCAGTATTTT
TRBV5-4	TRBD2	16	TRBJ2-2	-	CASSLLLAGGHGELFF	TGTGCCAGCAGCTTACTGCTAGCGGGAGGACACGGGGAGCTGTTTTTT
TRBV27	-	13	TRBJ2-7	large	CASSGTGDYEQYF	TGTGCCAGCAGTGGGACTGGGGACTACGAGCAGTACTTC
TRBV6-6	-	16	TRBJ1-5	-	CASSTDEGYSNQPQHF	TGTGCCAGCAGTACGGACGAGGGATATAGCAATCAGCCCCAGCATTTT
TRBV29-1	-	12	TRBJ2-7	-	CSVVRFGGEQYF	TGCAGCGTTGTCAGGTTTGGAGGGGAGCAGTACTTC
TRBV6-4	-	16	TRBJ2-6	-	CASSDSDSSGANVLTF	TGTGCCAGCAGTGACTCGGACAGCTCTGGGGCCAACGTCCTGACTTTC
TRBV2	-	13	TRBJ1-4	-	CASTPEVREKLFF	TGTGCCAGCACCCCAGAAGTCCGTGAAAAACTGTTTTTT
TRBV7-8	-	13	TRBJ2-3	-	CASWTAGPDTQYF	TGTGCCAGTTGGACAGCAGGCCCAGATACGCAGTATTTT
TRBV9	-	17	TRBJ2-2	-	CASSVATAGSNTGELFF	TGTGCCAGCAGCGTAGCTACGGCGGGGTCGAACACCGGGGAGCTGTTTTTT
TRBV19	TRBD1	15	TRBJ1-1	-	CASSPGTGGRDEAFF	TGTGCCAGTAGTCCCGGGACAGGGGGAAGGGATGAAGCTTTCTTT
TRBV11-2	-	13	TRBJ2-7	-	CASSLARVYEQYF	TGTGCCAGCAGCTTAGCACGGGTCTACGAGCAGTACTTC